This T cell receptor beta chain was recorded in a study of regulatory T cells in long-lasting Graves disease. Regarding the study as a whole: Less diverse TCR repertoires were seen in persistent Graves' patients than in newly diagnosed ones.

As to time point: newly diagnosed GD, antithyroid drugs for less than 3 months. After RNA was extracted from PBMCs, the TCR library was made from it. Patients were from an endocrinology department in Xi'an, China. The TCR beta library used iRepertoire HTBI primers with Arm-PCR amplification of CDR3. MiXCR, applied by TCRdb to the multiplex PCR reads, yields one record per CDR3 protein. The table records approximately 400,000 distinct CDR3 sequences, just under 15% of them present only once. V lost 3 bases and J lost 4, with 13 bases in between. The CDR3 loop spans 14 amino acids. The V gene's germline CDR1 is SGDLS and CDR2 YYNGEE. For this clonotype: The antigen is not known.

The same sample was also used in a study of T cells in Graves' hyperthyroidism and ophthalmopathy. That publication notes: TCR CDR3 regions were first amplified by RT-PCR with HTBI primers.

This sequence was found in a woman in her 30s with Graves disease. The sequences come from peripheral blood mononuclear cells (PBMCs), collected at new diagnosis, from a patient treated with antithyroid drugs. The chain uses TRBV9 and TRBJ1-1; D unclear. The CDR3 spells CASSANLGGTEAFF. CDR3 bases: TGTGCCAGCAGCGCCAACTTGGGCGGCACTGAAGCTTTCTTT.